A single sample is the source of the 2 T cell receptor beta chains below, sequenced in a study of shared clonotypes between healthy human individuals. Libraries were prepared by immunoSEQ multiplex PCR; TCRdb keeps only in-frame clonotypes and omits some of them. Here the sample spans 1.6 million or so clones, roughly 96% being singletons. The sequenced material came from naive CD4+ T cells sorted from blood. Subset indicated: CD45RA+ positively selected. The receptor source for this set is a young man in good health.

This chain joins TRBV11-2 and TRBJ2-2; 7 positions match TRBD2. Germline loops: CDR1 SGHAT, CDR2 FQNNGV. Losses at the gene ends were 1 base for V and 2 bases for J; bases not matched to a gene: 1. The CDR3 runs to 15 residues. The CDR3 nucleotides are TGTGCCAGCAGCTTAGGGACTAGAAACACCGGGGAGCTGTTTTTT. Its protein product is CASSLGTRNTGELFF.

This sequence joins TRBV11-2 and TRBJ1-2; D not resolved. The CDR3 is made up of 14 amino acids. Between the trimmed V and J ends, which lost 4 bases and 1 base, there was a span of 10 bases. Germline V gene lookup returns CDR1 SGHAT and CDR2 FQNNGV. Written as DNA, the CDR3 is TGTGCCAGCAGCTCTGCCCGGGGTAACTATGGCTACACCTTC. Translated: CASSSARGNYGYTF.